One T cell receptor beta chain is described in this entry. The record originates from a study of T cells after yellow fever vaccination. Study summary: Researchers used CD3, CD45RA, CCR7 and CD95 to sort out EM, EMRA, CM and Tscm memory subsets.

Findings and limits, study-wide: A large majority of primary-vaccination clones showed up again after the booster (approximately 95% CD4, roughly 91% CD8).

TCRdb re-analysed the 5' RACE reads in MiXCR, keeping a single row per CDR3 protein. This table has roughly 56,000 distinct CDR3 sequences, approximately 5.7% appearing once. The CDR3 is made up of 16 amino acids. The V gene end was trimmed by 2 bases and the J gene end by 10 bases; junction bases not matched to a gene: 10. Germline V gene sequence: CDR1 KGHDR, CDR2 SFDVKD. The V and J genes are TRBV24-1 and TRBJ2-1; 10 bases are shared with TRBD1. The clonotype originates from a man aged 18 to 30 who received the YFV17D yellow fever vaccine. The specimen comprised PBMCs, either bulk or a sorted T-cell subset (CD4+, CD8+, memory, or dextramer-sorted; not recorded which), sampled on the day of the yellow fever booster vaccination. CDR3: CATSDSGTGDAREQFF. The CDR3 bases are TGTGCCACCAGTGATTCCGGGACAGGGGACGCAAGGGAGCAGTTCTTC.